This is a list of T cell receptor beta chains from one sample in a study of identical twins. TCRdb re-called the 5' RACE reads through MiXCR, storing one row per CDR3 protein. The data contain about 890,000 distinct CDR3 sequences, 10% to 15% of them singletons. The same specimen was also included in a second study, on yellow fever vaccine responses in identical twins.

Sequenced: PBMCs. These receptors were collected from a woman between 18 and 29 years old in good health. Each CDR3 is given with its conserved first and last residue. The D gene is left open where the match is weak. Part of the rows lack a size; the others show once, few, many or a class for expanded clones.

>few|TRBV4-1|TRBD2|TRBJ2-5
TGCGCCAGCAGCCACCGGGACTACAGACGGGAGACCCAGTACTTC
CASSHRDYRRETQYF
>.|TRBV6-1|.|TRBJ1-5
TGTGCCAGCAGTAGCCCTGCCTCCGCCGGCAGAAGCAATCAGCCCCAGCATTTT
CASSSPASAGRSNQPQHF
>.|TRBV7-3|.|TRBJ2-1
TGTGCCAGCAGCTTAGACAGGTTGAATGAGCAGTTCTTC
CASSLDRLNEQFF
>.|TRBV6-1|.|TRBJ2-3
TGTGCCAGCAGGCAGGCGGGAACGACGGGAGGCACAGATACGCAGTATTTT
CASRQAGTTGGTDTQYF
>few|TRBV12-3/TRBV12-4|.|TRBJ2-1
TGTGCCAGCAGAGAAAGCGGAAGCTCCTACAATGAGCAGTTCTTC
CASRESGSSYNEQFF
>.|TRBV7-8|TRBD2|TRBJ2-1
TGTGCCAGCACCTGGGATAGCGGGACATATGAGCAGTTCTTC
CASTWDSGTYEQFF
>.|TRBV5-1|TRBD2|TRBJ2-7
TGCGCCAGCAGCTCCTTCGGCGGGAGCGGCTACGAGCAGTACTTC
CASSSFGGSGYEQYF
>few|TRBV3-1|TRBD2|TRBJ2-5
TGTGCCAGCAGCCACCCATGGGCGGGGGGGCAAGAGACCCAGTACTTC
CASSHPWAGGQETQYF
>few|TRBV5-6|.|TRBJ1-4
TGTGCCAGCAGCTTGTTTGACAGATTTAATGAAAAACTGTTTTTT
CASSLFDRFNEKLFF
>many|TRBV11-2|TRBD2|TRBJ2-3
TGTGCCAGCAGCTTCCGGGGGAGGGGAGTCACAGATACGCAGTATTTT
CASSFRGRGVTDTQYF
>many|TRBV7-9|.|TRBJ1-1
TGTGCCAGCAGCTTCGGGGTCACTGAAGCTTTCTTT
CASSFGVTEAFF
>few|TRBV7-9|TRBD1|TRBJ2-2
TGTGCCAGCAGCACCCGGGACAGTCACACCGGGGAGCTGTTTTTT
CASSTRDSHTGELFF